The rows below give T cell receptor beta chains drawn from one sample of a study of human T cells and chemical hapten exposure. MiXCR was run by TCRdb on the RACE reads, yielding one entry per CDR3 protein. There are 65,000 to 85,000 distinct CDR3 sequences in the sample; about a tenth occur only once, and around 1.5% lies in the top ten. The source was whole blood, collected in connection with sensitization to the hapten diphenylcyclopropenone (DPC). These TCRs come from a woman between 50 and 59 years old with alopecia areata. Some clones in this sample may be carry-over from other donors' samples. Each CDR3 is given with its conserved first and last residue. Each record gives: V gene, D gene, J gene, clone size, CDR3 protein, CDR3 DNA. The D gene is left open where the match is weak. Part of the rows lack a size; the others show once, few, many or a class for expanded clones.

TRBV20-1	NA	TRBJ2-3	many	CSAATRLSSTDTQYF	TGCAGTGCTGCTACGCGACTATCTAGCACAGATACGCAGTATTTT
TRBV5-1	NA	TRBJ2-1	many	CASSPRDPGGEQFF	TGCGCCAGCAGCCCCCGGGATCCCGGAGGTGAGCAGTTCTTC
TRBV29-1	NA	TRBJ1-4	few	CSVTQQGEKLFF	TGCAGCGTTACCCAGCAGGGTGAAAAACTGTTTTTT
TRBV20-1	NA	TRBJ1-2	NA	CSARDITGLLYGYTF	TGCAGTGCTAGAGATATAACAGGGCTCCTCTATGGCTACACCTTC
TRBV4-1	NA	TRBJ2-7	NA	CASSLSRDYEQYF	TGCGCCAGCAGCCTCAGCAGGGACTACGAGCAGTACTTC
TRBV10-3	NA	TRBJ2-5	few	CAIRGGLGAQYF	TGTGCCATCAGGGGGGGCCTCGGGGCCCAGTACTTC
TRBV6-2/TRBV6-3	NA	TRBJ2-7	NA	CASSNEVYEQYF	TGTGCCAGCAGCAACGAGGTATACGAGCAGTACTTC
TRBV18	TRBD2	TRBJ2-1	few	CASSPGLAKIYNEQFF	TGTGCCAGCTCACCTGGACTAGCGAAGATCTACAATGAGCAGTTCTTC
TRBV28	NA	TRBJ2-7	NA	CASSTSDLSEQYF	TGTGCCAGCAGTACCTCGGACCTCTCCGAGCAGTACTTC
TRBV11-2	TRBD2	TRBJ2-7	few	CASSLATGTSGTYEQYF	TGTGCCAGCAGCTTAGCCACCGGGACTAGCGGGACTTACGAGCAGTACTTC
TRBV15	NA	TRBJ1-1	NA	CATSRDRGTHTEAFF	TGTGCCACCAGCAGAGATCGCGGGACCCACACTGAAGCTTTCTTT
TRBV29-1	TRBD1	TRBJ1-1	few	CSVAAGTGGRTEAFF	TGCAGCGTAGCCGCCGGGACAGGGGGCCGAACTGAAGCTTTCTTT
TRBV5-4	TRBD1	TRBJ1-1	few	CASSPLGQGNTEAFF	TGTGCCAGCAGCCCCTTGGGACAGGGAAATACTGAAGCTTTCTTT
TRBV29-1	TRBD1	TRBJ2-4	few	CSVESWTGRGGIQYF	TGCAGCGTTGAATCTTGGACAGGCAGAGGGGGCATTCAGTACTTC
TRBV7-2	NA	TRBJ2-7	NA	CASSSGAGLLTYEQYF	TGTGCCAGCAGCTCGGGCGCAGGGCTACTGACCTACGAGCAGTACTTC
TRBV20-1	NA	TRBJ2-3	few	CSARGTAPASTDTQYF	TGCAGTGCTAGAGGAACGGCCCCAGCTAGCACAGATACGCAGTATTTT
TRBV7-6	NA	TRBJ2-2	NA	CASSLDPLGHPNTGELFF	TGTGCCAGCAGCTTAGACCCGCTTGGGCATCCCAACACCGGGGAGCTGTTTTTT
TRBV9	NA	TRBJ1-1	few	CASSVDPPTGLDTEAFF	TGTGCCAGCAGCGTAGACCCCCCAACAGGGCTCGACACTGAAGCTTTCTTT
TRBV7-8	NA	TRBJ1-3	few	CASSKPASGNTIYF	TGTGCCAGCAGCAAGCCGGCCTCTGGAAACACCATATATTTT
TRBV11-2	NA	TRBJ1-4	NA	CASSPRREATNEKLFF	TGTGCCAGCAGCCCCAGACGGGAGGCAACTAATGAAAAACTGTTTTTT
TRBV20-1	NA	TRBJ2-6	many	CSARLGANVLTF	TGCAGTGCCCGCCTTGGGGCCAACGTCCTGACTTTC
TRBV5-1	NA	TRBJ1-1	NA	CASSLGSPNTEAFF	TGCGCCAGCAGCTTAGGAAGCCCGAACACTGAAGCTTTCTTT
TRBV7-6	NA	TRBJ2-1	few	CASSLEVGRYNEQFF	TGTGCCAGCAGCTTAGAAGTAGGTCGCTACAATGAGCAGTTCTTC
TRBV10-3	TRBD1	TRBJ2-1	NA	CAISLQGAYNEQFF	TGTGCCATCAGTCTCCAGGGGGCCTACAATGAGCAGTTCTTC
TRBV6-4	NA	TRBJ1-5	NA	CASTSGCSNQPQHF	TGTGCCAGCACTTCGGGGTGTAGCAATCAGCCCCAGCATTTT
TRBV7-3	TRBD2	TRBJ2-3	many	CASSSQPAGSTDTQYF	TGTGCCAGCAGCTCCCAACCAGCGGGATCCACAGATACGCAGTATTTT
TRBV5-4	TRBD1	TRBJ2-3	many	CASSKGQGGFTDTQYF	TGTGCCAGCAGCAAGGGACAGGGAGGCTTCACAGATACGCAGTATTTT
TRBV7-9	TRBD2	TRBJ2-7	few	CASTPGGATYEQYF	TGTGCCAGCACCCCCGGGGGGGCGACCTACGAGCAGTACTTC
TRBV20-1	TRBD1	TRBJ1-4	NA	CSARPDRGTNEKLFF	TGCAGTGCTAGACCCGACAGGGGTACGAATGAAAAACTGTTTTTT
TRBV29-1	NA	TRBJ1-1	few	CSVRDTNTEAFF	TGCAGCGTCAGGGATACGAACACTGAAGCTTTCTTT
TRBV27	TRBD2	TRBJ2-7	NA	CASSQLSGSNEQYF	TGTGCCAGCAGCCAGCTGAGCGGGAGCAACGAGCAGTACTTC
TRBV14	NA	TRBJ2-3	NA	CASSPGRLSTDTQYF	TGTGCCAGCAGCCCAGGGAGACTTAGCACAGATACGCAGTATTTT
TRBV28	NA	TRBJ2-7	NA	CASRGRYSYEQYF	TGTGCCAGCAGGGGCAGATACTCCTACGAGCAGTACTTC
TRBV27	TRBD2	TRBJ2-7	few	CASSLSHPRLARSYEQYF	TGTGCCAGCAGTTTATCCCACCCTCGACTAGCTCGCTCCTACGAGCAGTACTTC
TRBV6-2/TRBV6-3	NA	TRBJ1-5	many	CASSLTRNQPQHF	TGTGCCAGCAGCTTGACACGGAATCAGCCCCAGCATTTT